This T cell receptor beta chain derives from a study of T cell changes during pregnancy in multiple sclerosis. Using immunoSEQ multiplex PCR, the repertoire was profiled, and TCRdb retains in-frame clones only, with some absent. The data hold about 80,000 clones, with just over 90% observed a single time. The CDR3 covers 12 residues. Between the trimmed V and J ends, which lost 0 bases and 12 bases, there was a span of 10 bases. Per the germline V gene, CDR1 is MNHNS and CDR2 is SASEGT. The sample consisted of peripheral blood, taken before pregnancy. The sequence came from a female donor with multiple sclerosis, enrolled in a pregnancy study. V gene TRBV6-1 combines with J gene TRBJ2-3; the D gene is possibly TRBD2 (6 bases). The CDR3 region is CASSEAGLLQYF. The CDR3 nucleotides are TGTGCCAGCAGTGAAGCGGGACTCCTACAGTATTTT.